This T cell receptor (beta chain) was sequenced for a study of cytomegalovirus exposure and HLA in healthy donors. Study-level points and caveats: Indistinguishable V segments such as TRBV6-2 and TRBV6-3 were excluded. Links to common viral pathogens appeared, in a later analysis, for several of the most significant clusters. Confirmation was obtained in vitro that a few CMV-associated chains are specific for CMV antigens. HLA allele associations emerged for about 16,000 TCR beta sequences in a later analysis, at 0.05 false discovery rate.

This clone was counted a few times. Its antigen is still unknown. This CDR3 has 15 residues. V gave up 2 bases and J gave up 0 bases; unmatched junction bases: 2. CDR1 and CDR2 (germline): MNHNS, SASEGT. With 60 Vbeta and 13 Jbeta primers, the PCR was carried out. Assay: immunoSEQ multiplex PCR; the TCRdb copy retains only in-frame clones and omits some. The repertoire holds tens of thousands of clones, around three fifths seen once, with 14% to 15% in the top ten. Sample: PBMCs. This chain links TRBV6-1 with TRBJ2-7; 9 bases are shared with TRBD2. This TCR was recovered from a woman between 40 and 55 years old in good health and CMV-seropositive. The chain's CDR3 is CASSESGLASYEQYF. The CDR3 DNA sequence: TGTGCCAGCAGTGAATCGGGACTAGCCTCCTACGAGCAGTACTTC.